This T cell receptor (beta chain) was profiled in a study of tumor-infiltrating lymphocytes in oesophageal squamous cell carcinoma. Germline assignment: CDR1 MDHEN and CDR2 SYDVKM. CDR3 size: 13 residues. The V and J ends lost 3 bases and 9 bases respectively, with 12 bases between them. One entry per CDR3 protein, called by TCRdb with MiXCR from the PCR reads. The sample consists of about 12,000 distinct CDR3 sequences, roughly 55% of them appearing once. This sequence was found in a female donor with esophageal squamous cell carcinoma. V gene TRBV28 combines with J gene TRBJ2-1, with D perhaps matching TRBD2 (6 bases). The sequenced sample consisted of esophageal tumor tissue. CDR3 amino acids: CASSLGRSGEQFF. In DNA form, the CDR3 reads TGTGCCAGCAGTTTGGGGAGGTCGGGTGAGCAGTTCTTC.